One sample yielded the 4 T cell receptor beta chains listed below, sequenced in a study of TET2 disruption in CD19-targeted CAR T cells. The treatment is: autologous CTL019 cells: CD19 CAR with 4-1BB and CD3 zeta domains. The protocol was immunoSEQ multiplex PCR, while the TCRdb copy is restricted to in-frame clones and leaves out a portion. The sample spans under 30,000 clones; the ten largest clones claim 1.5% to 2%. No antigen has been identified for these receptors. The material sequenced was CD8- CAR+ T cells sorted from cultured blood T cells, taken for CD19 CAR T cell therapy. The subset here: CD8-negative CAR-positive T cells from the infusion product. These receptors were obtained from a man between 70 and 80 years old with chronic lymphocytic leukemia.

Regarding this clone: The read ends 3 residues before the CDR3 terminus; that terminus is restored from the germline J gene. This chain uses TRBV11-2 with TRBJ2-7; 7 bases agree with TRBD2. V lost 1 base to trimming and J lost 3 bases; unmatched junction nucleotides: 3. The CDR3 totals 14 residues. Germline lookup yields CDR1 SGHAT and CDR2 FQNNGV. The DNA read from the CDR3 is TGTGCCAGCAGCTTAGTTGGCGGGGGCTACGAG. Translating gives CASSLVGGGYE. The complete CDR3 reads CASSLVGGGYEQYF.

Details on this clone: The CDR3 end is not reached by the read, which stops 3 residues before it; the germline J gene fills it in. This chain uses TRBV20-1 with TRBJ2-5; 13 bases are shared with TRBD2. The germline CDR1 and CDR2 sequences are DFQATT and SNEGSKA (reference sequence). CDR3 length: 16 residues. The V and J ends lost 6 bases and 1 base, in that order; junction bases with no gene match: 8. CDR3 protein: CSAPDRLAGGQETQYF. The CDR3 bases that were read are TGCAGTGCGCCCGACCGACTAGCGGGGGGCCAAGAGACC.

On this clone: The CDR3 end is not reached by the read, which stops 3 residues before it; the germline J gene fills it in. The chain has TRBV19 and TRBJ1-1, with D possibly matching TRBD1 (6 bases). The CDR3 contains 15 residues. Per the germline V gene, CDR1 is LNHDA and CDR2 is SQIVND (reference sequence). The CDR3 spells CASSSTAGGRETAFF. The sequenced part of the CDR3 DNA is TGTGCCAGTAGTTCCACCGCGGGGGGGCGAGAGACC.

The CDR3 sequence is CASREGLASETAFF. The part of the CDR3 DNA that was read is TGTGCCAGCAGGGAAGGACTAGCCTCCGAGACC. This sequence joins TRBV7-9 and TRBJ1-1, with D uncertain. Sequencing ends 3 residues short of the CDR3 end; the germline J gene provides the rest. From germline, CDR1 is SEHNR and CDR2 FQNEAQ (reference sequence). The CDR3 spans 14 residues. Full variable domain (missing parts from reference TRBV7-9 and TRBJ1-1): DTGVSQNPRHKITKRGQNVTFRCDPISEHNRLYWYRQTLGQGPEFLTYFQNEAQLEKSRLLSDRFSAERPKGSFSTLEIQRTEQGDSAMYLCASREGLASETAFFGQGTRLTVV.